This T cell receptor beta chain was profiled in a study of T-cell reconstitution after alpha-beta-depleted transplantation in children. Unique molecular identifiers were incorporated into the prepared TCRbeta library. TCRdb independently ran MiXCR on the PCR reads; one entry per CDR3 protein. The sample holds under 250,000 distinct CDR3 sequences, roughly 7% seen once. Comment on this clonotype: The antigen is not known.

Overall study findings and caveats: Some patients owed their high day-60 TCRbeta diversity to surviving recipient T cells and thymic progenitors. Expanded graft clones, several hundred of them, were reportedly the source of alpha-beta T cells about two months after transplant. T-cell counts and diversity were attributed mostly to newly produced T cells one year after transplant.

The CDR3 runs 10 residues. The germline V gene encodes CDR1 MNHEY and CDR2 SVGEGT. The receptor's source is a boy aged 2 to 9 with acute lymphoblastic leukemia, due to receive a stem cell transplant. The sequencing here drew on PBMCs, taken before TCRalphabeta/CD19-depleted stem cell transplant. This chain links TRBV6-2 or TRBV6-3 with TRBJ2-1; 8 bases are shared with TRBD2. For the CDR3, the DNA is TGTGCGTGCGGGGGGAATGAGCAGTTCTTC. It codes for CACGGNEQFF.